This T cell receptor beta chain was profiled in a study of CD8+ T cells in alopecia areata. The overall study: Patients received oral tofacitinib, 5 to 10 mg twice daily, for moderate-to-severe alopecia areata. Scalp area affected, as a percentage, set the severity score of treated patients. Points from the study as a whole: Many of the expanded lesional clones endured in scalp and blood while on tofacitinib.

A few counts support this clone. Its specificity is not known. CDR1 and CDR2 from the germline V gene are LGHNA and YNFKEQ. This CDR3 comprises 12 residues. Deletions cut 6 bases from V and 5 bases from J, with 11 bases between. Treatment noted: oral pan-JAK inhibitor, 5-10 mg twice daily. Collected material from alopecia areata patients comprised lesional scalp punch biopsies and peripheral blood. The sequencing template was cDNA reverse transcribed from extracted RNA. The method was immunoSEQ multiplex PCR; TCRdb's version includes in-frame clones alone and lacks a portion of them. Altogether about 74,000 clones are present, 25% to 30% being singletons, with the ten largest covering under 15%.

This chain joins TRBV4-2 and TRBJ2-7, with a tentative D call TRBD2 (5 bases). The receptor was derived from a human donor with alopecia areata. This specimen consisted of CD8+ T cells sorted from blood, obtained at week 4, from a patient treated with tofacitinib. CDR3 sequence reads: CASSSTGNEQYF. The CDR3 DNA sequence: TGTGCCAGCAGTTCCACGGGGAACGAGCAGTACTTC.